What follows are 30 T cell receptor beta chains derived from one specimen sequenced in a study of CD8+CD57+ T cells in acquired aplastic anemia. Profiles of TCR beta VDJ and CDR3 were generated from a genomic DNA template. TCRdb reanalysed the reads using MiXCR and keeps one entry per CDR3 protein. The table includes fewer than 300,000 distinct CDR3 sequences, 82% detected once. In patients chosen for sequencing, flow cytometry had shown CD8+CD57+ cell expansion. The sample taken for sequencing was sorted CD4+, CD8+, or CD8+CD57+ T cells (not recorded which) from PBMCs. The receptors come from a human donor with aplastic anemia.

The J gene is TRBJ2-3, the V gene TRBV2; 10 bases map to TRBD2. Germline CDR1 is SNHLY and CDR2 is FYNNEI. The junction had 3 bases not matched to a gene; V was cut back by 2 bases and J by 4 bases. The CDR3 runs 15 residues. The CDR3 DNA is TGTGCCAGCAGTGAACTGACTAGCGGGTCAGATACGCAGTATTTT. Translating it yields CASSELTSGSDTQYF.

Turning to this clonotype: The junction and the germline gene differ at one end; a read error may be behind it. This chain links TRBV12-3 or TRBV12-4 with TRBJ2-3; D possibly corresponds to TRBD2 (5 bases). This CDR3 is 14 amino acids long. In DNA, the CDR3 is TGTGCCAGCAGCTCCGACCGGGATATCGCAGCGCAGCAGTTT. This encodes CASSSDRDIAAQQF.

This chain joins TRBV19 and TRBJ2-1; D remains ambiguous. The tail of the sequence fits TRBJ2-3 better, so the J call may be wrong. CDR3 length: 15 residues. The germline V gene encodes CDR1 LNHDA and CDR2 SQIVND (reference sequence). CDR3 residues: CASSDTGGAEDTQYF. In DNA, the CDR3 is TGTGCCAGTAGCGACACGGGCGGCGCCGAAGATACGCAGTATTTT.

Comments on this clonotype: This CDR3 fails to terminate in the conserved phenylalanine or tryptophan, so it likely reflects a read error. It is unclear where the CDR3 begins or ends on the DNA, so no DNA is shown, and the CDR3 is as TCRdb lists it. The chain has TRBV7-9 and TRBJ2-4; TRBD2, the D gene given by the table, was not confirmed from the DNA. 12 amino acids form the CDR3, both terminal residues included. In germline, CDR1 is SEHNR, CDR2 FQNEAQ (reference sequence). The CDR3: CASGGAGNIRYN.

J is TRBJ2-4 and V is TRBV7-3, with 11 nucleotides matching TRBD2. Germline V gene sequence: CDR1 SGHTA, CDR2 FQGTGA. V was clipped by 6 bases and J by 3 bases; unmatched bases: 10. There are 17 residues in the CDR3. The CDR3 protein is CASSSSGRSRDKNIQYF. DNA for the CDR3: TGTGCCAGCAGTTCTAGCGGGAGGTCCCGAGACAAAAACATTCAGTACTTC.

The V call is TRBV7-8, the J call TRBJ2-7; no clear D. CDR3 size: 15 residues. Trimming pared 3 bases from V and 9 bases from J, leaving 21 bases between. The germline gives CDR1 SGHVS, CDR2 FQNEAQ. CDR3 nucleotides: TGTGCCAGCAGCTTTGATCCAGACGGAGCAGCCGTGCAGTACTTC. The encoded protein is CASSFDPDGAAVQYF.

The chain couples TRBV9 to TRBJ2-1; no definite D call. In germline, CDR1 is SGDLS, CDR2 YYNGEE. The CDR3 contains 16 residues. Trimming removed 4 bases from V and 10 bases from J, with 24 bases in between. CDR3 region: CASSFLENEQFVEQFF. In DNA form, the CDR3 reads TGTGCCAGCAGCTTTTTAGAGAACGAGCAGTTCGTCGAGCAGTTCTTC. Filled out from reference TRBV9 and TRBJ2-1, the complete variable domain reads DSGVTQTPKHLITATGQRVTLRCSPRSGDLSVYWYQQSLDQGLQFLIQYYNGEERAKGNILERFSAQQFPDLHSELNLSSLELGDSALYFCASSFLENEQFVEQFFGPGTRLTVL.

Of note for this clonotype: The junction departs from germline at one end; a sequencing error may be responsible. The chain links TRBV7-3 to TRBJ2-3; D remains ambiguous. Germline CDR1 SGHTA, CDR2 FQGTGA. This CDR3 has 14 amino acids. The CDR3 region is CASSHAGERNTQPF. CDR3 nucleotide sequence: TGTGCCAGCAGCCACGCAGGAGAGCGCAATACGCAGCCCTTT.

The J gene is TRBJ2-7, the V gene TRBV5-1; 9 bases line up with TRBD1. This CDR3 comprises 12 residues. V lost 3 bases to trimming and J lost 12 bases; unmatched junction nucleotides: 7. Germline values: CDR1 SGHRS, CDR2 YFSETQ. Here the CDR3 DNA reads TGCGCCAGCAGCTCTCCGGGACAGGGTTGGTACTTC. It translates to CASSSPGQGWYF.

A word on this clonotype: The conserved final phenylalanine or tryptophan is absent from the CDR3, which likely points to a read error. The J gene is TRBJ2-1, the V gene TRBV15; 8 bases line up with TRBD2. The CDR3 is 16 residues long. CDR1 LNHNV and CDR2 YYDKDF come from the germline V gene (reference sequence). DNA for the CDR3: TGTGCCAGCAGCTGTCAAACAGGCGGGGGGAGCGATGAGCAGTTCTGC. It translates to CASSCQTGGGSDEQFC.

As concerns this clonotype: Its ends do not fully match the called genes, so a read error is possible. This chain connects TRBV7-3 to TRBJ2-3, with TRBD2 as a possible D gene (5 bases). The CDR3 is 13 amino acids. Germline CDR1 and CDR2: SGHTA and FQGTGA. CDR3 region: CASRYGGTPYEQF. The CDR3 bases are TGTGCCAGCAGGTACGGAGGCACACCTTACGAGCAGTTC.

This chain links TRBV5-8 with TRBJ1-2; D unresolved. Looked up from germline, CDR1 is SGHTS and CDR2 is YDEGEE. Trimming cost V 1 base and J 5 bases, with 18 bases left between them. The CDR3 consists of 16 residues. The DNA of the CDR3 is TGTGCCAGCAGCTTGACTAGGGAAAGGCTCGTATATGGCTACACCTTC. This sequence encodes CASSLTRERLVYGYTF.

The rearrangement joins TRBV29-1 to TRBJ2-7, with D perhaps assigned TRBD1 or TRBD2 (6 bases each). The germline gives CDR1 SQVTM, CDR2 ANQGSEA. CDR3 length: 15 residues. CDR3 in amino acids: CSERAPGGSSYEQYF. The DNA for the CDR3 is TGCAGTGAAAGAGCACCCGGGGGCAGCTCCTACGAGCAGTACTTC.

The CDR3 bases are TGTGCCAGTAGTACAGACAGGGAGGCGAACTATGGCTACACCTTC. The encoded protein is CASSTDREANYGYTF. The chain couples TRBV19 to TRBJ1-2; 7 nucleotides align to TRBD1. Germline CDR1 reads LNHDA; CDR2 reads SQIVND (reference sequence). The junction had 7 bases not matched to a gene; V was cut back by 4 bases and J by 2 bases. There are 15 residues in the CDR3.

The genes are TRBV20-1 and TRBJ2-7, with unresolved D. The CDR3 runs 11 residues. Looked up from germline, CDR1 is DFQATT and CDR2 is SNEGSKA (reference sequence). Trimming took off 3 bases at V and 2 bases at J, with 5 bases between the two ends. Here the CDR3 DNA reads TGCAGTGCTAGTCAAACCTACGAGCAGTACTTC. Translation: CSASQTYEQYF.

V usage is TRBV5-6 and J usage is TRBJ2-7; 7 nucleotides agree with TRBD2. Losses at the gene ends were 0 bases for V and 0 bases for J; bases not matched to a gene: 0. In germline, CDR1 is SGHDT, CDR2 YYEEEE. The CDR3 is made up of 14 amino acids. The CDR3 sequence: CASSLGGGSYEQYV. CDR3 DNA: TGTGCCAGCAGCTTGGGCGGGGGCTCCTACGAGCAGTACGTC.

Details on this clonotype: Because the CDR3 is missing its conserved closing phenylalanine or tryptophan, this is likely a read error. No DNA is shown, since the ends of the CDR3 on it are uncertain; the CDR3 is the one TCRdb lists. The rearrangement links TRBV7-9 to TRBJ2-1. The CDR3 is 13 residues long, counting both termini. CDR1 and CDR2 from the germline V gene are SEHNR and FQNEAQ (reference sequence). The CDR3 reads CASSPRRLEETQY.

In this sample, this clonotype turned up many times. The rearrangement uses TRBV29-1 and TRBJ1-4, with a possible D match to TRBD1 (5 bases). The CDR3 totals 13 residues. The V gene lost 3 bases and the J gene lost 1 base, with 6 bases spanning the gap. The germline V gene has CDR1 SQVTM and CDR2 ANQGSEA. The CDR3 DNA follows: TGCAGCGTTGATGGGGGAACTAATGAAAAACTGTTTTTT. Translation gives CSVDGGTNEKLFF.

For this clonotype: An end of the junction does not agree with germline; a read error may underlie this. J is TRBJ1-1 and V is TRBV11-3; 7 positions agree with TRBD1. There are 15 residues in the CDR3. Germline V gene data show CDR1 as SGHNT and CDR2 as YENEEA. This CDR3 reads CASSFDHTGDTGAFF. The DNA for the CDR3 is TGTGCCAGCAGCTTTGATCACACAGGGGACACTGGAGCTTTCTTT.

Details on this clonotype: Without the conserved terminal phenylalanine or tryptophan, this CDR3 likely stems from a read error. It is unclear where the CDR3 begins or ends on the DNA, so no DNA is shown, and the CDR3 is as TCRdb lists it. The chain recombines TRBV9 with TRBJ2-3; the DNA was not used to check the table's D call, TRBD2. From germline, CDR1 is SGDLS and CDR2 YYNGEE. The CDR3 contains 12 residues when both ends are counted. Here the CDR3 reads CASSERGAGGRT.

The genes are TRBV5-5 and TRBJ2-1; D might be TRBD1 (6 bases). The CDR3 is 14 amino acids. Germline-derived CDR1 and CDR2 are SGHKS and YYEKEE (reference sequence). Trimming removed 4 bases at V and 2 bases at J, with 10 bases between. CDR3 nucleotides: TGTGCCAGCAGCCAGACAGGCGCCTACAATGAGCAGTTCTTC. Protein sequence: CASSQTGAYNEQFF.

The J gene is TRBJ2-1, the V gene TRBV7-9, with unresolved D. The CDR3 spans 15 residues. The germline V and J ends were trimmed by 3 bases and 16 bases, with 25 bases remaining between them. Germline V gene data show CDR1 as SEHNR and CDR2 as FQNEAQ (reference sequence). The CDR3 reads CASSLAANNRHLHFF. For the CDR3, the DNA is TGTGCCAGCAGCTTGGCCGCGAATAATCGACACCTCCACTTCTTC.

The chain is built from TRBV7-3 and TRBJ2-3, with TRBD1 as a possible D gene (6 bases). Germline V lookup: CDR1 SGHTA, CDR2 FQGTGA. Trimming pared 5 bases from V and 3 bases from J, leaving 12 bases between. The CDR3 has 14 amino acids. The CDR3 loop reads CASSQGQPTDTQYF. As DNA, the CDR3 is TGTGCCAGCAGCCAAGGACAGCCGACAGATACGCAGTATTTT.

Turning to this clonotype: Lacking the conserved final phenylalanine or tryptophan, this CDR3 likely reflects a read error. No DNA is shown, since the ends of the CDR3 on it are uncertain; the CDR3 is the one TCRdb lists. V gene TRBV2 combines with J gene TRBJ2-3; the tabulated D call, TRBD1, remains unverified against the DNA. CDR1 and CDR2 (germline): SNHLY, FYNNEI. The CDR3 is 12 residues long, counting both termini. CDR3 in amino acids: CASGDGGTDKQY.

This chain's CDR3 is CASTLAGDADTQYF. The CDR3 region has the DNA TGTGCCAGCACATTAGCGGGAGACGCCGATACGCAGTATTTT. The rearrangement joins TRBV7-3 to TRBJ2-3, with 9 nucleotides matching TRBD2. Germline loops: CDR1 SGHTA, CDR2 FQGTGA. V was pared by 7 bases and J by 6 bases, with 8 bases of the junction left unmatched. The CDR3 runs to 14 residues.

The J gene is TRBJ2-3, the V gene TRBV7-6, with D tentatively TRBD1 (5 bases). The V end lost 5 bases, the J end lost 7 bases, and 10 bases lay between the germline ends. The CDR3 length is 12 residues. Germline V lookup: CDR1 SGHVS, CDR2 FNYEAQ. The CDR3 bases are TGTGCCAGCAGCCAAGGACATAATACGCAGTATTTT. Its protein is CASSQGHNTQYF.

The CDR3 nucleotides read TGTGCCATCAGTGAGATTGGGGAACTCCAAGAGACCCAGTACTTC. It codes for CAISEIGELQETQYF. The rearrangement links TRBV10-3 to TRBJ2-5, with no clear D. This CDR3 has 15 amino acids. V was shortened by 2 bases and J by 1 base, with 11 bases between the two germline ends. Germline CDR1 reads ENHRY; CDR2 reads SYGVKD.

The table lists this clonotype with many counts. The chain combines TRBV12-3 or TRBV12-4 with TRBJ2-6, with D possibly matching TRBD2 (5 bases). With 4 bases removed from V and 2 bases from J, the gap between germline ends came to 6 bases. The CDR3 runs 14 residues. Here the CDR3 DNA reads TGTGCCAGCAGTTCCGGGGCTGGGGCCAACGTCCTGACTTTC. Amino acid sequence: CASSSGAGANVLTF.

As to this clonotype: One end of the junction is discordant with germline, which a read error may explain. The chain joins TRBV19 to TRBJ1-1, with TRBD1 as a possible D gene (6 bases). This CDR3 has 15 amino acids. Germline V gene data show CDR1 as LNHDA and CDR2 as SQIVND (reference sequence). The CDR3 is CASSIALTGNTEPFF. DNA for the CDR3: TGTGCCAGCAGTATAGCTCTGACAGGCAACACTGAGCCTTTCTTT. Full variable domain (missing parts from reference TRBV19 and TRBJ1-1): DGGITQSPKYLFRKEGQNVTLSCEQNLNHDAMYWYRQDPGQGLRLIYYSQIVNDFQKGDIAEGYSVSREKKESFPLTVTSAQKNPTAFYLCASSIALTGNTEPFFGQGTRLTVV.

V is TRBV7-3 and J is TRBJ2-4, with TRBD1 identical over 11 bases. This CDR3 comprises 12 residues. Germline V gene data show CDR1 as SGHTA and CDR2 as FQGTGA. Losses at the gene ends were 8 bases for V and 16 bases for J; bases not matched to a gene: 10. As DNA, the CDR3 is TGTGCCAGCGGATGGACAGGGGGCATTGACTACTTC. This encodes CASGWTGGIDYF.